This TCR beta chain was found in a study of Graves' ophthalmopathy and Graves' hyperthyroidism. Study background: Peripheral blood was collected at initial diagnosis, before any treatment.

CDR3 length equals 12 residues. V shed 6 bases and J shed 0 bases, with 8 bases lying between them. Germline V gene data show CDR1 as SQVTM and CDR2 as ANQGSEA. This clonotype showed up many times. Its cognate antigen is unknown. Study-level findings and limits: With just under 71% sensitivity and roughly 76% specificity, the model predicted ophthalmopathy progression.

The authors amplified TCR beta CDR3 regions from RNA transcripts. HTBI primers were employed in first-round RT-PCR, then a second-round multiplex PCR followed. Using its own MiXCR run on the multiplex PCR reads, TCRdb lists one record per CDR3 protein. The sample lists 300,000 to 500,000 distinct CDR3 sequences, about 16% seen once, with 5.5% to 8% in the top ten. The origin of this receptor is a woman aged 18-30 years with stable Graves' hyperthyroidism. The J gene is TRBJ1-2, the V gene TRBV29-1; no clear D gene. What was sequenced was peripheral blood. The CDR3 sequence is CSVALANYGYTF. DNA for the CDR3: TGCAGCGTAGCCTTAGCTAACTATGGCTACACCTTC.